This paragraph covers one T cell receptor beta chain sequence. Its antigen has not been determined. The sample holds no much larger clone one base away, and base qualities are not on file. These data belong to a study of CD8+ T cells in alopecia areata (dated by TCRdb to the late 2010s). Study-level background: Treated patients were enrolled in an open-label pilot trial of oral tofacitinib, 5 to 10 mg twice daily, for moderate-to-severe alopecia areata. Patients stayed on tofacitinib for 6 to 18 months and then had 6 months of follow-up off drug so that delayed response and recurrence could be assessed. For the treated patients, the SALT score, which quantifies what percentage of scalp surface area is affected, served as the measure of disease severity. In both human patients and the C3H/HeJ mouse model, the study applied high-throughput TCRbeta sequencing to look at T cell clonal expansion in alopecia areata. Scalp tissue and sorted CD4+ and CD8+ peripheral blood T cells from patchy and totalis/universalis alopecia areata patients and from healthy controls were covered by human TCRbeta sequencing. Patients on tofacitinib were biopsied at baseline and after 4 and 24 weeks of treatment, and several of the patients also had a later scalp biopsy. Scalp clonality was compared across normal scalp (n=4), patchy alopecia areata scalp (n=8), and alopecia totalis/universalis scalp (n=8). The RNA source kit depended on sample type: the PAXgene miRNA kit for fixed scalp, the miRNeasy kit for PBMCs, and the RNeasy kit for mouse skin. TCRbeta CDR3 regions were amplified by immunoSEQ multiplex PCR using 35 Vbeta forward and 13 Jbeta reverse primers.

General study outcomes and caveats: Shared TCR sequences between patients were less evident than in mice, which may be partly attributable to HLA diversity in the patient population. Scalp TCR repertoire analysis is complicated because resident alphabeta T cells in normal human skin are also sequenced, whereas mouse skin is dominated by gammadelta T cells. Because the treated cohort was small and included a single nonresponder, larger studies are needed to assess links between baseline CD8+ expansion and response. Many expanded lesional clones persisted in scalp and blood during tofacitinib treatment, which may partly explain relapse after stopping treatment. Compared with normal scalp, lesional scalp had higher clonality and more expanded CD8+ clones, particularly in alopecia totalis/universalis, a pattern that suggests antigenic drive. Tofacitinib significantly lowered scalp clonality and the number of expanded CD8+ clones among the top 100 scalp clones.

To prepare the library, the immunoSEQ multiplex PCR assay was applied. RNA was extracted from all samples and reverse transcribed into cDNA as template for TCR sequencing. SuperScript III was used for first-strand cDNA synthesis, primed with a 2:1 mix of oligo-dT and random hexamers. A synthetic immune receptor repertoire was used to gauge amplification bias, and whatever bias remained was removed computationally. The authors' pipeline ran thus. After raw reads were preprocessed to remove errors, the CDR3 was defined following IMGT conventions as running from the conserved cysteine to phenylalanine. Clonality was computed by normalizing Shannon entropy by log2 of the number of productive unique TCRs and subtracting the result from 1. Scalp TCRbeta sequences were cross-referenced with sorted blood CD4 and CD8 repertoires so that the CD4 or CD8 identity of scalp clones could be inferred. TCRdb re-hosts the immuneACCESS table, in-frame sequences only. Its copies lack some clones; in the studies checked, an unresolved V gene accounts for under half of them, and the cause for the rest is not known. V and J calls and clone size are as listed in that table; D and trimming were resolved from the DNA. This sample comprises some 190,000 clones, just over 65% of them detected only once. 1.2% of the sample goes to the ten largest clones.

The treatment or condition label corresponds to: oral pan-JAK inhibitor, 5-10 mg twice daily. Lesional scalp punch biopsies and peripheral blood were obtained from alopecia areata patients. PBMCs were isolated by density centrifugation and stained for CD3, CD4 and CD8, after which CD4+ and CD8+ T cells were sorted on a FACSAria. The clonotype originates from a human donor with alopecia areata. The specimen comprised CD4+ T cells sorted from blood, sampled at week 44, from a patient treated with tofacitinib.

The CDR3 reads as follows: CASSETVSPNTEAFF. The DNA sequence reads TGCGCCAGCAGCGAGACAGTTTCTCCGAACACTGAAGCTTTCTTT. Here the chain combines TRBV5-1 and TRBJ1-1; tentative D gene TRBD1, with 5 bases matching. Trimming removed 4 bases from V and 1 base from J, leaving 14 bases between the germline ends. The CDR3 goes from the cysteine to the phenylalanine over 15 residues. Just CDR3 DNA is preserved here, 45 bases in frame from base 1. The germline V gene encodes CDR1 SGHRS and CDR2 YFSETQ.